A single sample is the source of the 15 T cell receptor beta chains below, sequenced in a study of regulatory T cells in long-lasting Graves disease. Stated time point: newly diagnosed GD, antithyroid drugs for less than 3 months. With RNA extracted from PBMCs as input, the TCR library was made. Assembly of TCR beta libraries relied on iRepertoire HTBI primers together with Arm-PCR of CDR3 regions. One entry per CDR3 protein, called by TCRdb with MiXCR from the multiplex PCR reads. The sample includes under 800,000 distinct CDR3 sequences, less than 20% seen only once; the top ten take 18%. In addition, the sample was reused for a study of T cells in Graves' hyperthyroidism and ophthalmopathy.

The sequences come from peripheral blood mononuclear cells (PBMCs), collected at new diagnosis, from a patient treated with antithyroid drugs. These receptors were collected from a woman aged 30 to 39 with Graves disease.

This clonotype has at least ten counts. The CDR3 coding sequence is TGTGCCAGCAGCCAAGCTGGACCACCTGAAGCTTTCTTT. Its translation is CASSQAGPPEAFF. The rearrangement links TRBV3-1 to TRBJ1-1, with unresolved D. This CDR3 is 13 amino acids long. Trimming took 1 base from V and 6 from J, leaving 9 bases between them. From germline, CDR1 is LGHDT and CDR2 YNNKEL (reference sequence). The variable domain in full, completed from reference TRBV3-1 and TRBJ1-1, reads DTAVSQTPKYLVTQMGNDKSIKCEQNLGHDTMYWYKQDSKKFLKIMFSYNNKELIINETVPNRFSPKSPDKAHLNLHINSLELGDSAVYFCASSQAGPPEAFFGQGTRLTVV.

The sample holds many counts of this clonotype. The chain employs TRBV7-8 and TRBJ1-4; a possible D gene is TRBD1 (5 bases). This CDR3 region has 13 residues. V was shortened by 4 bases and J by 12 bases, with 15 bases between the two germline ends. Germline V gene sequence: CDR1 SGHVS, CDR2 FQNEAQ. The CDR3 region is CASSSLRQGELFF. CDR3 DNA sequence: TGTGCCAGCAGCTCCCTACGGCAGGGTGAACTGTTTTTT.

This clonotype was counted at least ten times. The V gene is TRBV5-1, the J gene TRBJ1-1, with D tentatively TRBD1 (5 bases). Trimming cost V 0 bases and J 3 bases, with 9 bases left between them. This CDR3 is built from 14 residues. Germline CDR1 is SGHRS and CDR2 is YFSETQ. The CDR3 spells CASSLDRGDTEAFF. In DNA form, the CDR3 reads TGCGCCAGCAGCTTGGATCGGGGCGACACTGAAGCTTTCTTT.

This clonotype was picked up a small number of times. The CDR3 is CASSDATSGYTF. CDR3 nucleotide sequence: TGTGCCAGCAGTGACGCCACGAGTGGCTACACCTTC. This rearrangement joins TRBV2 to TRBJ1-2, with unresolved D. V was cut by 3 bases and J by 7 bases, with 9 bases left in between. Per the germline V gene, CDR1 is SNHLY and CDR2 is FYNNEI. The CDR3 loop spans 12 amino acids.

This clonotype was counted ten times or more. The chain has TRBV27 and TRBJ1-1; D is perhaps TRBD1 (6 bases). From germline, CDR1 is MNHEY and CDR2 SMNVEV (reference sequence). The V gene lost 3 bases and the J gene lost 1 base, with 9 bases spanning the gap. The CDR3 runs 14 residues. In DNA form, the CDR3 reads TGTGCCAGCAGTTTTATAGGGGGGAACACTGAAGCTTTCTTT. Amino acids: CASSFIGGNTEAFF.

This chain joins TRBV20-1 and TRBJ1-4, with D uncertain. Germline assignment: CDR1 DFQATT and CDR2 SNEGSKA (reference sequence). Deletions cut 6 bases from V and 6 bases from J, with 23 bases between. This CDR3 is 16 amino acids long. This chain's CDR3 is CSASGSLDLTYEKLFF. CDR3 nucleotides: TGCAGTGCGAGCGGGAGTTTGGATTTAACCTATGAAAAACTGTTTTTT.

The chain has TRBV3-1 and TRBJ2-1, with 15 bases lining up with TRBD2. Germline V gene lookup returns CDR1 LGHDT and CDR2 YNNKEL (reference sequence). The CDR3 is 18 residues long. J gave up 3 bases and V 3 bases, and 6 bases lay outside the gene matches. DNA for the CDR3: TGTGCCAGCAGCCAGAAACCGGGACTAGCGGGAGGCTACAATGAGCAGTTCTTC. Amino acid sequence: CASSQKPGLAGGYNEQFF.

This clonotype occurred a few times. The chain combines TRBV4-1 with TRBJ1-3; D is unclear. V shed 4 bases and J shed 7 bases, with 11 bases lying between them. This CDR3 spans 13 amino acids. Germline-derived CDR1 and CDR2 are MGHRA and YSYEKL. Written as DNA, the CDR3 is TGCGCCAGCAGCCGGATCGTCACGAACACCATATATTTT. Amino acids: CASSRIVTNTIYF.

This clonotype was detected ten times or more. V is TRBV28 and J is TRBJ1-2; tentative D call: TRBD1 (5 bases). From germline, CDR1 is MDHEN and CDR2 SYDVKM. V was pared by 1 base and J by 2 bases, with 17 bases between. The CDR3 spans 17 residues. Here the CDR3 reads CASSLFPGKKGNYGYTF. As DNA, the CDR3 is TGTGCCAGCAGTTTATTTCCCGGCAAAAAGGGGAACTATGGCTACACCTTC.

The chain couples TRBV27 to TRBJ2-7, with a possible D match to TRBD1 (6 bases). The CDR3 totals 15 residues. Germline V gene lookup returns CDR1 MNHEY and CDR2 SMNVEV (reference sequence). The ends were cut back, 4 bases at V and 0 bases at J, with 13 bases in the middle. CDR3 sequence (DNA): TGTGCCAGCAGTTCCCCAGGGGAACACTCCTACGAGCAGTACTTC. Translated, it gives CASSSPGEHSYEQYF.

This clonotype was seen ten or more times. The rearrangement links TRBV28 to TRBJ1-2; D not resolved. Looked up from germline, CDR1 is MDHEN and CDR2 is SYDVKM. Deletions cut 8 bases from V and 5 bases from J, with 9 bases between. The CDR3 loop spans 11 amino acids. The CDR3 DNA reads TGTGCCAGCCGAGGGCCTTATGGCTACACCTTC. Translation: CASRGPYGYTF.

This clonotype has just one count. The rearrangement uses TRBV7-8 and TRBJ2-1; D may correspond to TRBD1 or TRBD2 (6 bases each). CDR1 is SGHVS and CDR2 is FQNEAQ in the germline V gene. The V and J ends lost 2 bases and 3 bases respectively, with 8 bases between them. The CDR3 length is 14 residues. The CDR3 coding sequence is TGTGCCAGCAGCTTAAGGGGGGACTACAATGAGCAGTTCTTC. Translation gives CASSLRGDYNEQFF.

The chain is built from TRBV28 and TRBJ1-6; the D gene is possibly TRBD1 (5 bases). Germline CDR1 and CDR2: MDHEN and SYDVKM. Deletions cut 6 bases from V and 0 bases from J, with 21 bases between. There are 19 residues in the CDR3. CDR3 coding DNA: TGTGCCAGCAGCCAAGTCGGGACCGACGAAAGCTCCTATAATTCACCCCTCCACTTT. It yields the protein CASSQVGTDESSYNSPLHF.

Regarding this clonotype: Since a much larger clone is just one base distant, this may be a read error. The chain recombines TRBV3-1 with TRBJ1-5; TRBD1 is a possible D gene (6 bases). The CDR3 consists of 17 residues. The germline V gene has CDR1 LGHDT and CDR2 YNNKEL (reference sequence). The CDR3 loop reads CASGQVGGRHSNQPQHF. The CDR3 bases are TGTGCCAGCGGCCAAGTGGGGGGCAGACATAGCAATCAGCCCCAGCATTTT.

The chain uses TRBV27 and TRBJ1-1; D is undetermined. Germline values: CDR1 MNHEY, CDR2 SMNVEV (reference sequence). There are 14 residues in the CDR3. Trimming shortened V by 6 bases and J by 0 bases, and 11 bases separated the two germline ends. In DNA, the CDR3 is TGTGCCAGCAGAACAGCGGCGTTGAACACTGAAGCTTTCTTT. The encoded protein is CASRTAALNTEAFF.